This T cell receptor (beta chain) was observed in a study of T cells in tumors and immune-related adverse events. V shed 0 bases and J shed 7 bases, with 11 bases lying between them. Germline CDR1 SGHAT, CDR2 FQNNGV. The CDR3 length is 14 residues. Assay: immunoSEQ multiplex PCR; the TCRdb copy retains only in-frame clones and omits some. Among around 10,000 clones listed, 85% to 95% were seen once. The chain links TRBV11-2 to TRBJ2-3; unclear D gene. The sample here was lymph node tissue, taken from a patient treated with anti-PD-1 therapy. The clonotype originates from a female donor with metastatic renal cell carcinoma. CDR3: CASSLDLGSYTQYF. The CDR3 DNA sequence: TGTGCCAGCAGCTTAGATCTAGGGTCTTATACGCAGTATTTT.